This T cell receptor beta chain was captured in a study of blood T cells in healthy people across ages. Broader study findings: Per million T cells, the diversity of TCR beta decreased roughly linearly as age advanced.

A sample-barcoded 5' primer and a J-beta primer mix were used in a second PCR of roughly 7 to 11 cycles. MiXCR, applied by TCRdb to the 5' RACE reads, yields one record per CDR3 protein. The table includes about a million distinct CDR3 sequences, roughly 52% detected once. On this clonotype itself: Its antigen remains unidentified.

The length of the CDR3 is 13 residues. V gave up 6 bases and J gave up 7 bases, with 16 bases separating them. Germline V gene lookup returns CDR1 SQVTM and CDR2 ANQGSEA. Sequenced material: blood. The chain combines TRBV29-1 with TRBJ2-1; TRBD1 is a possible D gene (5 bases). The clonotype originates from a man aged 25 to 40 in good health. The CDR3: CSVDQFDSNEQFF. CDR3 DNA sequence: TGCAGCGTCGATCAATTTGACAGTAATGAGCAGTTCTTC.